This section outlines one T cell receptor (beta chain) sequence together with its context. In this sample, this clone turned up a few times. There is no known antigen for this receptor. Base qualities are not provided; no much larger clone lies one nucleotide away. In the germline V gene, CDR1 corresponds to SGHDT and CDR2 to YYEEEE. Relative to germline, V is missing 1 base and J is missing 2 bases, with 2 bases of the junction outside any gene match. The CDR3 spans 14 residues, from the cysteine through the phenylalanine. Left in the record is the CDR3 DNA by itself, 42 bases read in frame from the first base. Whole blood was collected in K2EDTA tubes by collaborating institutions according to the institutions' own protocols. For TCRbeta analysis, collaborator samples were shipped as frozen whole blood, as isolated PBMCs, or as DNA extracted from either sample type. TCRbeta CDR3 regions were amplified from genomic DNA using the immunoSEQ Assay, a bias-controlled multiplex PCR. The study's own analysis went as follows. The number of nucleated cells in each sample was estimated by amplification of reference gene primers within the assay. To quantify the absolute abundance of each unique TCRbeta CDR3 rearrangement, sequence reads were collapsed and filtered. Productive Simpson clonality was computed per sample as the square root of Simpson's diversity index over productive rearrangements. Imported from immuneACCESS, the table was reduced by TCRdb to in-frame sequences with V and J called. These copies leave out some clones; in studies compared against another copy, an unresolved V gene accounts for under half, and the cause of the remainder is not known. V, J and clone size derive from that table, while D and trimming were established from the DNA sequence. This sample comprises fewer than 80,000 clones, around 90% of them detected only once. The top ten hold 5% to 6.5% of the sample.

This sample stems from a study of blood T cell repertoires in COVID-19 (dated by TCRdb to 2020 to 2022). A note on the overall study: Collaborator samples came from the United States, Italy and Spain and covered acute and convalescent phases of COVID-19. The material from the prospective study consisted of cDNA or gDNA derived from T cells, B-cell-depleted T cells, or PBMCs. The dataset comprised deeply sampled blood TCRbeta repertoires from subjects exposed to, actively infected with, or recovered from COVID-19. The repertoires were released in a freely available public database meant as a resource for research on the immune response to SARS-CoV-2. Samples were obtained from the ongoing ImmuneRACE study (first 160 participants) and from 1,200 or so subjects provided by 6 global collaborators. A de-identified subject ID, COVID-19 status, age in years and sex were almost always included in the sample metadata. Where available, HLA class I and class II types were obtained from metadata supplied by the sample provider rather than from assay-based typing. The investigation overall reported the following: Clinical and demographic metadata were provided uncurated, with the amount varying by source and participant.

Sequenced input: peripheral blood. This clonotype originated in a man in his forties or fifties with acute or convalescent COVID-19. The chain employs TRBV5-6 and TRBJ2-7, with 8 junctional bases fitting TRBD2. The nucleotide sequence reads as follows: TGTGCCAGCAGCTTGACTAGCGGTACCTACGAGCAGTACTTC. Its translation reads: CASSLTSGTYEQYF.